This T cell receptor beta chain appears in the sequencing data of a study of T cells in Graves' hyperthyroidism and ophthalmopathy. Study-wide results and caveats: Ophthalmopathy and stable hyperthyroidism were told apart by a 13 V-J model. Ophthalmopathy, as predicted by the model, came a median approximately 6.5 months after the prediction.

Not enrolled were patients with uncontrolled infection, other autoimmune disease, pregnancy or lactation. Each diagnosis was grounded in clinical symptoms, serum thyroxine and TRAb, thyroid ultrasound, and orbital computed tomography. The germline V gene encodes CDR1 MDHEN and CDR2 SYDVKM. This CDR3 is 13 amino acids long. V lost 5 bases, J lost 5 bases, and 4 bases stayed unmatched. Amplified TCR beta CDR3 regions derived from RNA transcripts. Researchers ran a first-round RT-PCR on the TCR CDR3 using the HTBI primer set. TCRdb itself ran the multiplex PCR reads through MiXCR, one entry per CDR3 protein. The repertoire holds 500,000 to 550,000 distinct CDR3 sequences, with about 20% as singletons. Concerning this clonotype itself: Antigen unknown.

Input material: blood. The sequence was obtained from a man aged 35 to 55 with Graves' ophthalmopathy. The V and J genes are TRBV28 and TRBJ2-5; 8 positions agree with TRBD2. For the CDR3, the DNA is TGTGCCAGCAGTAGCGGGAGTAGGGAGACCCAGTACTTC. This sequence encodes CASSSGSRETQYF.